One sample yielded the 24 T cell receptor beta chains listed below, sequenced in a study of T cell responses to AZD1222 COVID-19 vaccine (dated by TCRdb to the early 2020s). Library preparation was by the immunoSEQ multiplex PCR assay. TCRdb's version of the immuneACCESS table is confined to in-frame rearrangements and falls short of the full clone set. An unresolved V gene accounts for under half of the shortfall where checked; the remainder is of unknown origin. The sample includes around 99,000 clones, with nearly 90% observed a single time. Roughly 13% of the sample is in the top ten clones. The meaning of the sample's time point label: baseline before first vaccination. Reading the label with the study, this specimen's treatment or condition is: meningococcal conjugate vaccine given as trial control. The material sequenced was peripheral blood, taken on day 0 of MenACWY control vaccination. The receptors come from an adult in good health.

This clone appeared a single time. The rearrangement uses TRBV6-5 and TRBJ1-5; perhaps TRBD1 as D (5 bases). The CDR3 contains 15 residues. The ends were cut back, 6 bases at V and 4 bases at J, with 16 bases in the middle. Per germline, CDR1 MNHEY and CDR2 SVGAGI. The CDR3 DNA sequence: TGTGCCAGCAGATCCCGGCAGGGCATAAATCAGCCCCAGCATTTT. Protein product: CASRSRQGINQPQHF.

The rearrangement links TRBV5-4 to TRBJ2-7; maybe TRBD1 (8 bases). Germline V gene sequence: CDR1 SGHNT, CDR2 YYREEE (reference sequence). V dropped 2 bases and J dropped 1 base, with 13 bases sitting between them. The CDR3 covers 15 residues. CDR3 residues: CASSFTGGGSYEQYF. The CDR3 nucleotides read TGTGCCAGCAGCTTTACAGGGGGAGGGTCCTACGAGCAGTACTTC.

The chain combines TRBV7-2 with TRBJ2-3; D not certain. V lost 3 bases and J lost 4, with 11 bases in between. The CDR3 spans 14 residues. The germline V gene has CDR1 SGHTA and CDR2 FQGNSA. CDR3 sequence reads: CASSFSSKPDTQYF. Written as DNA, the CDR3 is TGTGCCAGCAGCTTTTCCTCGAAGCCAGATACGCAGTATTTT.

The gene calls are TRBV5-6 and TRBJ1-1; D unclear. Germline values: CDR1 SGHDT, CDR2 YYEEEE. CDR3 length equals 14 residues. Trimming stripped 2 bases from V and 0 bases from J, with 8 bases between. CDR3 protein: CASSFSGVNTEAFF. In nucleotides, the CDR3 is TGTGCCAGCAGCTTCTCGGGAGTGAACACTGAAGCTTTCTTT.

The chain's CDR3 is CATSQTVLGELFF. CDR3 in DNA: TGTGCCACCAGCCAAACCGTACTAGGGGAGCTGTTTTTT. The V and J genes are TRBV24-1 and TRBJ2-2; no clear D gene. The CDR3 spans 13 residues. Trimming left V 7 bases short and J 8 bases short, with 13 bases between. The V gene's germline CDR1 is KGHDR and CDR2 SFDVKD.

This chain joins TRBV5-6 and TRBJ2-2, with D possibly being TRBD2 (5 bases). Looked up from germline, CDR1 is SGHDT and CDR2 is YYEEEE. The germline V and J ends were trimmed by 2 bases and 3 bases, with 14 bases remaining between them. The CDR3 extends over 16 amino acids. The CDR3 DNA sequence: TGTGCCAGCAGCTTACTACCGGGATTTTACACCGGGGAGCTGTTTTTT. It encodes CASSLLPGFYTGELFF. The whole variable domain, filled in from reference TRBV5-6 and TRBJ2-2, reads DAGVTQSPTHLIKTRGQQVTLRCSPKSGHDTVSWYQQALGQGPQFIFQYYEEEERQRGNFPDRFSGHQFPNYSSELNVNALLLGDSALYLCASSLLPGFYTGELFFGEGSRLTVL.

CDR3 nucleotides: TGTGCCAGTAGTATAGCCCCAGGGTCGTACAATGAGCAGTTCTTC. It specifies CASSIAPGSYNEQFF. The chain carries TRBV19 and TRBJ2-1, with D perhaps matching TRBD1 (5 bases). Deletions cut 1 base from V and 4 bases from J, with 11 bases between. The CDR3 spans 15 residues. The germline V gene has CDR1 LNHDA and CDR2 SQIVND (reference sequence).

The chain recombines TRBV29-1 with TRBJ2-5; 13 nucleotides align to TRBD2. The CDR3 has 14 amino acids. Germline CDR1 SQVTM, CDR2 ANQGSEA. The V segment lost 7 bases and the J segment 3 bases; nucleotides outside the gene matches: 5. This CDR3 reads CSGTGTSGEETQYF. CDR3 nucleotides: TGCAGCGGTACCGGGACTAGCGGGGAAGAGACCCAGTACTTC.

CDR3 loop: CASSALAGTHHGRQFF. CDR3 coding DNA: TGTGCCAGCAGCGCCCTGGCCGGGACTCACCACGGACGGCAGTTCTTC. V and J are TRBV5-4 and TRBJ2-1; D may be TRBD2 (6 bases). The V end was cut by 4 bases, the J end by 12 bases, with 26 bases between. The CDR3 runs to 16 residues. In germline, CDR1 is SGHNT, CDR2 YYREEE (reference sequence). The full variable domain, its missing parts supplied by reference TRBV5-4 and TRBJ2-1, is ETGVTQSPTHLIKTRGQQVTLRCSSQSGHNTVSWYQQALGQGPQFIFQYYREEENGRGNFPPRFSGLQFPNYSSELNVNALELDDSALYLCASSALAGTHHGRQFFGPGTRLTVL.

This chain's CDR3 is CASSPPSDEQFF. The CDR3 coding sequence is TGTGCCAGCAGTCCCCCTAGCGATGAGCAGTTCTTC. The chain is built from TRBV7-2 and TRBJ2-1; a weak D match, TRBD2 (6 bases). The CDR3 runs to 12 residues. Germline V gives CDR1 SGHTA, CDR2 FQGNSA. V lost 6 bases, J lost 8 bases, and 11 bases lay in between.

J is TRBJ1-1 and V is TRBV4-1, with unresolved D. The CDR3 length is 15 residues. V lost 3 bases, J lost 3 bases, and 14 bases lay in between. Germline V gene lookup returns CDR1 MGHRA and CDR2 YSYEKL. The CDR3 sequence: CASSQKSEGYTEAFF. The CDR3 nucleotides read TGCGCCAGCAGCCAGAAGTCAGAGGGTTACACTGAAGCTTTCTTT.

The chain joins TRBV9 to TRBJ1-2; D unclear. Looked up from germline, CDR1 is SGDLS and CDR2 is YYNGEE. The CDR3 contains 15 residues. Trimming took 4 bases from V and 0 from J, leaving 13 bases between them. DNA for the CDR3: TGTGCCAGCAGCCCCCGGATTTCAGCTAACTATGGCTACACCTTC. Residues: CASSPRISANYGYTF.

The genes are TRBV28 and TRBJ2-3, with D maybe TRBD2 (6 bases). V dropped 6 bases and J dropped 0 bases, with 10 bases sitting between them. The germline V gene encodes CDR1 MDHEN and CDR2 SYDVKM. This CDR3 comprises 14 residues. CDR3 sequence reads: CASRLGTSTDTQYF. CDR3 nucleotide sequence: TGTGCCAGCAGGCTAGGGACTAGCACAGATACGCAGTATTTT.

The chain combines TRBV3-1 (or the pseudogene TRBV3-2) with TRBJ1-5; TRBD1 aligns across 8 bases. The length of the CDR3 is 18 residues. CDR1 and CDR2 from the germline V gene are LGHDT and YNNKEL (reference sequence). Trimming cost V 3 bases and J 5 bases; bases outside gene matches: 15. CDR3 bases: TGTGCCAGCAGCCATTGTCCCGGGACAGGTTTGGGAGATCAGCCCCAGCATTTT. Translation gives CASSHCPGTGLGDQPQHF.

This rearrangement joins TRBV19 to TRBJ2-1; D unresolved. This CDR3 comprises 15 residues. CDR1 is LNHDA, CDR2 SQIVND, per germline (reference sequence). V was shortened by 1 base and J by 5 bases, with 12 bases between the two germline ends. As DNA, the CDR3 is TGTGCCAGTAGTATAGGACCCCTCGAGAACAATGAGCAGTTCTTC. It translates to CASSIGPLENNEQFF.

This clone has a single count. The rearrangement links TRBV28 to TRBJ2-1, with TRBD1 as a possible D gene (6 bases). The germline V gene encodes CDR1 MDHEN and CDR2 SYDVKM. CDR3 length equals 13 residues. The V gene lost 11 bases and the J gene lost 9 bases, with 20 bases spanning the gap. The CDR3 DNA sequence: TGTGCCGCAAAGACCCAGGGGCAGATTGAGCAGTTCTTC. It yields the protein CAAKTQGQIEQFF.

J is TRBJ2-6 and V is TRBV19, with 10 positions matching TRBD1. The CDR3 is 17 amino acids. V lost 5 bases and J lost 1; bases outside the gene matches: 5. Germline loops: CDR1 LNHDA, CDR2 SQIVND (reference sequence). The CDR3 sequence is CASSPGQGKSGANVLTF. CDR3 DNA sequence: TGTGCCAGTAGTCCGGGACAGGGGAAATCTGGGGCCAACGTCCTGACTTTC. The full variable domain, completed using reference TRBV19 and TRBJ2-6, is DGGITQSPKYLFRKEGQNVTLSCEQNLNHDAMYWYRQDPGQGLRLIYYSQIVNDFQKGDIAEGYSVSREKKESFPLTVTSAQKNPTAFYLCASSPGQGKSGANVLTFGAGSRLTVL.

This rearrangement joins TRBV27 to TRBJ2-1; a weak D match, TRBD2 (6 bases). The CDR3 consists of 14 residues. Germline loops: CDR1 MNHEY, CDR2 SMNVEV (reference sequence). V lost 4 bases, J lost 8 bases, and 15 bases lay in between. CDR3 nucleotides: TGTGCCAGCAGTTCGATGGGACTTGGGGATGAGCAGTTCTTC. As protein: CASSSMGLGDEQFF.

J is TRBJ1-2 and V is TRBV21-1; TRBD1, the D gene given by the table, was not confirmed from the DNA. TRBV21-1 is flagged as a pseudogene. The length of the CDR3 is 17 residues. Here the CDR3 DNA reads TGTGCCAGCAGCAAAGCCCTCCTGGGCAGGGGGAACTATGGCTACACCTTC. It codes for CASSKALLGRGNYGYTF.

This sequence joins TRBV6-5 and TRBJ1-4; TRBD1 matches 8 bases. V dropped 8 bases and J dropped 4; count of bases not matched to a gene: 3. CDR3 length: 13 residues. The germline V gene has CDR1 MNHEY and CDR2 SVGAGI. CDR3 sequence: CASGTGYNEKLFF. In nucleotides, the CDR3 is TGTGCCAGCGGGACAGGCTATAATGAAAAACTGTTTTTT.

The chain is built from TRBV12-3 or TRBV12-4 and TRBJ1-5, with D possibly matching TRBD1 (5 bases). This CDR3 spans 11 amino acids. V lost 4 bases to trimming and J lost 10 bases, with 8 bases between them. CDR3: CASSSGEPQHF. In nucleotides, the CDR3 is TGTGCCAGCAGTTCGGGGGAACCCCAGCATTTT.

J is TRBJ1-2 and V is TRBV2; perhaps TRBD1 as D (6 bases). The CDR3 contains 13 residues. Trimming took 6 bases from V and 2 from J, leaving 10 bases between them. CDR1 and CDR2 (germline): SNHLY, FYNNEI. CDR3 nucleotides: TGTGCCAGCAGGACAGGTTCCAACTATGGCTACACCTTC. Amino acids: CASRTGSNYGYTF.

The gene calls are TRBV4-3 and TRBJ1-5; D gene uncertain. V gave up 1 base and J gave up 1 base, with 11 bases separating them. The CDR3 totals 16 residues. The germline V gene has CDR1 LGHNA and CDR2 YSLEER. CDR3 DNA: TGCGCCAGCAGCCAAGTTTTCGACTCAAGCAATCAGCCCCAGCATTTT. Translated: CASSQVFDSSNQPQHF.

V is TRBV19 and J is TRBJ2-7; 10 nucleotides agree with TRBD2. The CDR3 runs 15 residues. CDR1 and CDR2 from the germline V gene are LNHDA and SQIVND (reference sequence). J was trimmed by 3 bases and V by 5 bases; bases with no gene match: 7. Written as DNA, the CDR3 is TGTGCCAGTAGTTTCCTAGCGGGAGTTGGCTACGAGCAGTACTTC. As protein: CASSFLAGVGYEQYF.